The clone carrying this TCR beta chain was seen just once. Its specificity is not known. The CDR3 spans 15 residues. CDR1 is MNHNS, CDR2 SASEGT, per germline. Between the trimmed V and J ends, which lost 0 bases and 4 bases, there was a span of 10 bases. These data are taken from a study of graft-versus-host responses after intestinal transplantation. Study as a whole: Isolated intestinal, liver-intestinal, or multivisceral transplants were what recipients had. All of the recipients had induction that used anti-thymocyte globulin, then tacrolimus and steroids for approximately 3 years. Study-wide results and limits: Where graft-donor T cell macrochimerism was present, patients had high graft-versus-host to host-versus-graft clonal ratios in allografts.

Sequenced by immunoSEQ multiplex PCR; TCRdb stores in-frame clones only, minus some. The sample includes tens of thousands of clones, roughly 89% of them seen just once. Tissue processing of the graft released intraepithelial and lamina propria lymphocytes from it. Sequenced here: ileum tissue, sampled less than 400 days after transplant. This TCR derives from a human patient who received an intestinal transplant, so some T cells may come from the graft donor. The rearrangement joins TRBV6-1 to TRBJ1-3, with D possibly TRBD1 on 5 matching bases. The CDR3 DNA reads as TGTGCCAGCAGTGAAGCGTCGGGGCCAGGAAACACCATATATTTT. It is translated as CASSEASGPGNTIYF.